This TCR beta chain was sequenced during a study of graft-versus-host responses after intestinal transplantation. In the study overall: Recipients across the board were started on anti-thymocyte globulin induction, then kept on tacrolimus and steroids for around three years.

General study points: Subjects displaying graft-donor T cell macrochimerism possessed elevated graft-versus-host to host-versus-graft clonal ratios inside allografts.

Concerning this clone: Its antigen is unknown.

Sequenced by immunoSEQ multiplex PCR; TCRdb stores in-frame clones only, minus some. The data hold 14,000 to 15,000 clones, with around 94% observed a single time. Trimming stripped 2 bases from V and 7 bases from J, with 12 bases between. Germline assignment: CDR1 SGHVS and CDR2 FQNEAQ. The CDR3 contains 14 residues. The TCR sequence derives from a human patient who received an intestinal transplant, so some T cells may come from the graft donor. The genes are TRBV7-8 and TRBJ1-5; D ambiguous. The sequenced sample was PBMCs, obtained 9 days after transplant. CDR3 sequence reads: CASSLQAGNQPQHF. CDR3 coding DNA: TGTGCCAGCAGCTTACAAGCCGGGAACCAGCCCCAGCATTTT.